This T cell receptor (beta chain) was identified in a study of regulatory T cells in long-lasting Graves disease (dated by TCRdb to about 2021). Regarding the study in general: Persistent Graves' disease was defined as persistently positive TSH receptor autoantibodies together with antithyroid drug treatment for over 5 years. The study was conducted in China and was registered as a clinical trial. In the clinical cohort, patients with persistent Graves' disease had used antithyroid drugs for an average of approximately eleven years. TCR sequencing covered around 13 persistent and some 20 newly diagnosed Graves' disease patients, some 35 samples in total. Patients with persistent Graves' disease were compared with patients with newly diagnosed Graves' disease using TCR sequencing and RNA sequencing of peripheral blood. What the authors observed across the whole study: Sequencing and analysis were limited to the TCR beta chain. Patients with persistent disease shared more public clonotypes (fewer than 3,000) than newly diagnosed patients did (more than 900). Persistent disease showed preferential use of TRBV28, TRBJ1-2 and TRBJ2-5, whereas newly diagnosed disease favored TRBV20-1 and TRBJ2-1. The small sample size was acknowledged by the authors as a limitation that may reduce accuracy. The study examined only peripheral blood because the primary lesion, thyroid tissue, could not be accessed. Lower TCR Shannon entropy and fewer highly expanded clones were observed in persistent Graves' disease patients than in newly diagnosed patients, which suggested clonal expansion.

Read against the paper, the sample's time point label means: persistent/refractory GD, antithyroid drugs over 5 years with positive TRAb. RNA was extracted from PBMCs in TRIzol for both TCR sequencing and RNA sequencing. The diagnosis of Graves' disease was made according to American Thyroid Association guidelines. The patients came from an endocrinology department in Xi'an, China. From each patient, 8 to 10 milliliters of peripheral blood was collected into an EDTA anticoagulant tube. Ficoll Paque Plus density gradient separation was used to isolate PBMCs, and no additional T cell sorting was done. An Agilent 2100 Bioanalyzer and agarose gel were used to assess RNA quality, and a NanoDrop 2000 was used to measure RNA concentration. As encoded in the germline V gene, CDR1 is SQVTM while CDR2 is ANQGSEA. For this chain, trimming is 6 bases at the V end and 5 bases at the J end, and the number of junction bases without a gene match is 6. The CDR3 starts with the cysteine, ends with the phenylalanine, and has 13 residues. Of the read, only the CDR3 DNA is kept; its 39 bases are in frame from base 1.

This clonotype occurred a few times. Its antigen target is currently unknown. No much larger clone is present one base from it, and per-base qualities are unavailable. The library was prepared using multiplex PCR. The listed sequencing device is Illumina HiSeq 4000. TCR beta libraries were built with iRepertoire HTBI primers and Arm-PCR amplification of CDR3 regions. PCR products were gel purified before sequencing. Concerning the study's data processing: Gene usage analysis of CDR3 amino acid clonotypes relied on the roughly 60 TRBV and 13 to 15 TRBJ segments identified across samples. Filtered high-quality paired reads were merged into contigs using COPE and FqMerger. BLAST was used to align contigs to IMGT TRBV, TRBD and TRBJ reference genes, and CDR3 was defined according to IMGT. Clonotypes above 0.1% frequency were classified as highly expanded clones. Repertoire diversity was measured by Shannon entropy, and V-J evenness by the Gini coefficient. A clonotype was considered public if more than one individual shared it. TCRdb took the public reads, trimmed them with fastp at Q25, ran MiXCR for clone calling and kept in-frame beta chains. A single entry per CDR3 protein holds the most common genes and DNA from its merged rows. The V and J calls and clone size are TCRdb's, not the authors'. The sample has hundreds of thousands of distinct CDR3 sequences on record, roughly 21% of them singletons. The top ten hold more than 6% of the sample.

This clonotype originated in a female donor with Graves disease. The chain couples TRBV29-1 to TRBJ1-4; 7 nucleotides in the junction match TRBD1. The source material was peripheral blood mononuclear cells (PBMCs), sampled when the disease was refractory, from a patient treated with antithyroid drugs. The CDR3 has the sequence CSVGRQGNEKLFF. The bases read TGCAGCGTCGGTCGACAGGGAAATGAAAAACTGTTTTTT. Where the CDR3 stops, the reference TRBV29-1 and TRBJ1-4 genes take over; the full variable domain is SAVISQKPSRDICQRGTSLTIQCQVDSQVTMMFWYRQQPGQSLTLIATANQGSEATYESGFVIDKFPISRPNLTFSTLTVSNMSPEDSSIYLCSVGRQGNEKLFFGSGTQLSVL.